These T cell receptor beta chains were read from a single sample in a study of human T cells and chemical hapten exposure. Each CDR3 protein gets one entry after TCRdb re-called the RACE reads with MiXCR. The sample carries over 100,000 distinct CDR3 sequences, about 8.2% recorded once. Sequencing was done on a sample of whole blood. The receptors stem from a male donor in good health. Some clones in this sample may be carry-over from other donors' samples. CDR3s include the opening cysteine and the closing phenylalanine or tryptophan. The D gene is left open where the match is weak. Clone size, where shown, is once, few, many, or a class for clones that have expanded.

d_gene	j_gene	abundance	v_gene	CDR3aa	CDR3nt
NA	TRBJ1-1	NA	TRBV6-1	CASRFPLGEIEAFF	TGTGCCAGCAGGTTCCCCCTGGGGGAGATTGAAGCTTTCTTT
NA	TRBJ2-7	few	TRBV19	CARGVLAPSYEQYF	TGTGCCAGAGGGGTGCTAGCGCCTTCCTACGAGCAGTACTTC
TRBD2	TRBJ2-1	NA	TRBV9	CASSVKPAGGRAGDEQFF	TGTGCCAGCAGCGTAAAGCCCGCGGGCGGGAGGGCCGGGGATGAGCAGTTCTTC
NA	TRBJ1-1	many	TRBV6-2/TRBV6-3	CASSLETGVFEAFF	TGTGCCAGCAGTTTGGAGACAGGAGTATTTGAAGCTTTCTTT
TRBD1	TRBJ2-1	NA	TRBV27	CASSLFGTGSYNEQFF	TGTGCCAGCAGTTTATTCGGGACAGGGTCCTACAATGAGCAGTTCTTC
NA	TRBJ2-7	NA	TRBV5-1	CASSRVWNEQYF	TGCGCCAGCAGTAGGGTCTGGAACGAGCAGTACTTC
NA	TRBJ1-5	NA	TRBV27	CASSQRHSPEPQHF	TGTGCCAGCAGCCAAAGACATAGCCCAGAGCCCCAGCATTTT
NA	TRBJ2-7	NA	TRBV20-1	CSALRQACYEQYF	TGCAGTGCTCTCCGACAGGCTTGCTACGAGCAGTACTTC
NA	TRBJ1-6	NA	TRBV6-2/TRBV6-3	CASSYPAGSGNSPLHF	TGTGCCAGCAGTTACCCCGCAGGGTCTGGAAATTCACCCCTCCACTTT
NA	TRBJ2-3	many	TRBV15	CATSGGLTDTQYF	TGTGCCACCAGCGGGGGCCTCACAGATACGCAGTATTTT
TRBD2	TRBJ2-7	NA	TRBV6-2/TRBV6-3	CASIQGLANEQYF	TGTGCCAGCATCCAAGGACTAGCGAACGAGCAGTACTTC
NA	TRBJ2-2	few	TRBV11-2	CASSPTMDRANTGELFF	TGTGCCAGCAGCCCAACGATGGACAGAGCGAACACCGGGGAGCTGTTTTTT